The sequence of this T cell receptor (beta chain) was determined in a study of shared clonotypes between healthy human individuals. Study-level background: In total, the donors were a couple of women and a few men aged 18 to 49.

In the original workflow: ImmunoSEQ only sent back junction sequences with no quality scores, so filtering was done differently. TCRdb keeps only in-frame clones here, not all; method: immunoSEQ multiplex PCR. The V and J calls and the clone size are those of that table, but D and trimming were determined from the DNA. The sample contains millions of clones, about 95% of which appear only once. Germline-derived CDR1 and CDR2 are MNHEY and SMNVEV (reference sequence). V lost 3 bases, J lost 7 bases, and 12 bases lay in between. This CDR3 region has 13 residues. Terminally differentiated effector memory CD45RA+ cells were excluded from the naive CD8 cells, which were CD45RO-negative and positively selected for CCR7. Donors had no recently reported acute infections or vaccinations and were HIV-negative. Findings and limits, study-wide: Incompleteness in sorted-subset sequencing, despite large depth, was shown by rarefaction.

For this clone: Its antigen is unknown. In the same sample, other DNA sequences code for this CDR3.

This chain links TRBV27 with TRBJ1-2, with D hard to call. This TCR came from a man aged 18 to 30 in good health. Sequenced: naive CD8+ T cells sorted from blood. The CDR3 DNA sequence: TGTGCCAGCAGTTTGGGAGGGCTCGGTGGCTACACCTTC. This codes for CASSLGGLGGYTF.